This TCR beta chain stems from a study of PD-1 blockade in classical Hodgkin lymphoma. The assay was immunoSEQ multiplex PCR, and TCRdb's table has in-frame clones only and misses some. The sample lists about 89,000 clones, approximately 90% occurring once. V was pared by 1 base and J by 2 bases, with 11 bases between. CDR3 length: 15 amino acids. The germline V gene encodes CDR1 MNHNS and CDR2 SASEGT. General observations from the study: Complete responders entered with baseline diversity on par with newly diagnosed patients, the results showed. Reports indicated that newly diagnosed patients had lower baseline TCR diversity than healthy donors did.

A note on this clone: Its antigen is still unknown.

The sample's time point: cycle 4 day 1 (C4D1), after less than 7 weeks of nivolumab. Relapse after autologous stem cell transplantation occurred in every patient, and brentuximab vedotin exposure varied. The chain couples TRBV6-1 to TRBJ1-2; no reliable D call. The clonotype was recovered from a human donor with classical Hodgkin lymphoma. The sample consisted of peripheral blood mononuclear cells (PBMCs), taken before the fourth cycle of nivolumab. The CDR3 sequence is CASSEGSWQNYGYTF. The CDR3 region has the DNA TGTGCCAGCAGTGAAGGGAGTTGGCAGAACTATGGCTACACCTTC.